The text below deals with one T cell receptor (beta chain). Per the original methods: From reference gene primer amplification, estimates of nucleated cell counts were derived. The method was immunoSEQ multiplex PCR; TCRdb's version includes in-frame clones alone and lacks a portion of them. V, J and clone size were drawn from that table, and D and trimming were deduced from the DNA. The table records some 130,000 clones, around 88% of them present only once. The data were taken from a study of blood T cell repertoires in COVID-19. The wider study: PBMCs, B-cell-depleted T cells, or T cells were the source of the cDNA or gDNA that made up the material.

Germline lookup yields CDR1 SNHLY and CDR2 FYNNEI. Trimming took 2 bases from V and 6 from J; bases not matched to a gene: 1. The CDR3 runs 14 residues. The clonotype originates from a woman aged 50 to 65 who had recovered from COVID-19. The genes are TRBV2 and TRBJ1-5; 10 bases match TRBD1. The sequenced sample consisted of PBMCs or T cells enriched from blood (not recorded which). The CDR3 protein is CASSERQGAQPQHF. In DNA form, the CDR3 reads TGTGCCAGCAGTGAAAGACAGGGGGCTCAGCCCCAGCATTTT.